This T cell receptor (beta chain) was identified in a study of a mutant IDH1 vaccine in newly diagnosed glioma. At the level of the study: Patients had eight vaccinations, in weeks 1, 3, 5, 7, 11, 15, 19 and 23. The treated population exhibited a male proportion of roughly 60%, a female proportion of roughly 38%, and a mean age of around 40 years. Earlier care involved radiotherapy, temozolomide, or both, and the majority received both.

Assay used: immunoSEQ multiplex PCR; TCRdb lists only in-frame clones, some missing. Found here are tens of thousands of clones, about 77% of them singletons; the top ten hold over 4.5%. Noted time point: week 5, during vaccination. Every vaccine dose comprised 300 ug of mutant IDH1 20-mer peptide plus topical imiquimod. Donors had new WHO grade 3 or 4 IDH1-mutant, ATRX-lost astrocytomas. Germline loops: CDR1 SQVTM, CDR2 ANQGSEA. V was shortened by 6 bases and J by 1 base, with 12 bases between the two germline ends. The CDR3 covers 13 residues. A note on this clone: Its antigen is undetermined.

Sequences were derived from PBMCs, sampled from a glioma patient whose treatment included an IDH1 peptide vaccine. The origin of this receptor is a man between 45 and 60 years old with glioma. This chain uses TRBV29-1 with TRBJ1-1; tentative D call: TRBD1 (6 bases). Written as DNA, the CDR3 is TGCAGCGTGGAGGGCAGGGGGAACACTGAAGCTTTCTTT. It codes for CSVEGRGNTEAFF.